These 3 T cell receptor beta chains were sequenced from one sample in a study of blood T cell repertoires in COVID-19. The protocol was immunoSEQ multiplex PCR, while the TCRdb copy is restricted to in-frame clones and leaves out a portion. The table shows around 150,000 clones, with roughly 85% occurring only once. Sample: peripheral blood. The receptors were gathered from a man aged 70-80 years with acute or convalescent COVID-19.

The chain joins TRBV4-3 to TRBJ1-1, with a possible D match to TRBD1 (6 bases). Germline lookup yields CDR1 LGHNA and CDR2 YSLEER. The ends were cut back, 2 bases at V and 1 base at J, with 14 bases in the middle. This CDR3 is 16 amino acids long. DNA for the CDR3: TGCGCCAGCAGCCAATTACAGGGCGGGGGGAACACTGAAGCTTTCTTT. It encodes CASSQLQGGGNTEAFF.

V usage is TRBV19 and J usage is TRBJ2-5; 10 bases match TRBD2. Germline loops: CDR1 LNHDA, CDR2 SQIVND (reference sequence). This CDR3 comprises 18 residues. The V and J ends lost 3 bases and 2 bases, in that order; junction bases with no gene match: 12. CDR3 DNA sequence: TGTGCCAGTAGTATGTCGCCTAGCGGGAGAAGTTGGCAAGAGACCCAGTACTTC. Protein: CASSMSPSGRSWQETQYF.

The rearrangement uses TRBV6-5 and TRBJ2-5, with 10 bases identical to TRBD1. CDR1 and CDR2 from the germline V gene are MNHEY and SVGAGI. With V trimmed by 8 bases and J by 5 bases, 11 bases remained unmatched. There are 15 residues in the CDR3. This chain's CDR3 is CASGEPGQGSETQYF. The CDR3 coding sequence is TGTGCCAGCGGAGAACCGGGACAGGGGTCGGAGACCCAGTACTTC.